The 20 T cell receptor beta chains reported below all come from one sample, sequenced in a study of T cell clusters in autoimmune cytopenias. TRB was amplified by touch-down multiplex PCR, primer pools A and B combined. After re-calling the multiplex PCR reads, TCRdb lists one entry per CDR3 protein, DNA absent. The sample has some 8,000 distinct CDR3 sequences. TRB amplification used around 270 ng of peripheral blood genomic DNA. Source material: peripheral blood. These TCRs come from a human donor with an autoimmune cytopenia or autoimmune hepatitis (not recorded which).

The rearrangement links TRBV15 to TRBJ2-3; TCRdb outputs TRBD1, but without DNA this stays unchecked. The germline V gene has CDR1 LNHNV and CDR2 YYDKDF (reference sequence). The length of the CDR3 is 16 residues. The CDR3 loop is CATSDSGTGIADTQYF.

The CDR3 is CASSAGTSFSNEQYF. The rearrangement uses TRBV13 and TRBJ2-7; TCRdb's D call, TRBD2, is unchecked because there is no DNA. The CDR3 loop spans 15 amino acids. From germline, CDR1 is PRHDT and CDR2 FYEKMQ (reference sequence).

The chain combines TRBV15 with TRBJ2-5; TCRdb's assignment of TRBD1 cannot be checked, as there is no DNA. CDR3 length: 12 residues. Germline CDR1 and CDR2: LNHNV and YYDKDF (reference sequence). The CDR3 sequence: CATSLSAGTQYF.

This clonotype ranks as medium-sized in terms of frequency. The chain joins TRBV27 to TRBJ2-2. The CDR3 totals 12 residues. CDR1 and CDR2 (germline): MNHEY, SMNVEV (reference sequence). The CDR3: CASSFRRGELFF.

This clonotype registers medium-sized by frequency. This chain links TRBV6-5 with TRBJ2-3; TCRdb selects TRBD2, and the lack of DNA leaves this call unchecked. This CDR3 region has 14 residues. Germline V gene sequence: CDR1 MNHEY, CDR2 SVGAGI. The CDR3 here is CASSYGQEADTQYF.

The CDR3 spells CASGQGAGTEAFF. This rearrangement joins TRBV10-2 to TRBJ1-1; TCRdb's D call, TRBD1, is unchecked because there is no DNA. Germline V gene sequence: CDR1 WSHSY, CDR2 SAAADI. CDR3 size: 13 residues.

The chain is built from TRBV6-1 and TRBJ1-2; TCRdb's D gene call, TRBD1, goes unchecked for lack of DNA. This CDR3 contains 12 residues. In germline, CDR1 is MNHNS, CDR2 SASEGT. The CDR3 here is CASSEVGQTYTF.

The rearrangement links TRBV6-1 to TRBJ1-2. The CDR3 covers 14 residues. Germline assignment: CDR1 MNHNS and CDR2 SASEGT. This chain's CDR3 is CASSEPTYRYGYTF.

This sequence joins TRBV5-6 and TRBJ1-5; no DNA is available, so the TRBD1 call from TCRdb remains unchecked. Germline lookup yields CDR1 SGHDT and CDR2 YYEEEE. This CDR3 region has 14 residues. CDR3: CASSLGHRGEPQHF.

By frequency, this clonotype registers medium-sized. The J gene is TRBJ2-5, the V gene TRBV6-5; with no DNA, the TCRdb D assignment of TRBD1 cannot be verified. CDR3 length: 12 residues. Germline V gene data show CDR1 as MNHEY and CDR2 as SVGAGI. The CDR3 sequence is CAVGRGQETQYF.

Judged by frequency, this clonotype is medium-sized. The CDR3 here is CASSAGPTGGTDTQYF. The V gene is TRBV5-6, the J gene TRBJ2-3; no DNA is available, so the TRBD2 call from TCRdb remains unchecked. The CDR3 is 16 amino acids. CDR1 is SGHDT, CDR2 YYEEEE, per germline.

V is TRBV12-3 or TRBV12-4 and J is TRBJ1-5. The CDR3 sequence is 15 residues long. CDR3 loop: CATSDSKTPNQPQHF.

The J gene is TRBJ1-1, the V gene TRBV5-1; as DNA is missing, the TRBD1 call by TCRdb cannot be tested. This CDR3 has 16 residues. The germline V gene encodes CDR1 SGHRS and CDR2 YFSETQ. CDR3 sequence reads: CASSLAGHSPDTEAFF.

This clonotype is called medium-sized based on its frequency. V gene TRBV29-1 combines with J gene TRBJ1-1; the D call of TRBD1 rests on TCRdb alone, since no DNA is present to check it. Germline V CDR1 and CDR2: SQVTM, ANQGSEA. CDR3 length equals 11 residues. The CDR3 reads CSVGGLTEAFF.

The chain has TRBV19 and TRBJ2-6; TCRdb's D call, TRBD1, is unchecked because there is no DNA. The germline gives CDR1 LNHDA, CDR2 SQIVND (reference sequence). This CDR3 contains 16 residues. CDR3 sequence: CASNPGDISGANVLTF.

CDR3 amino acids: CASSPSRQGSGYTF. This chain links TRBV18 with TRBJ1-2; TCRdb indicates TRBD1, and absent DNA this call remains unverified. The germline V gene encodes CDR1 KGHSH and CDR2 LQKENI. This CDR3 contains 14 residues.

The chain's CDR3 is CSAAGVPLNTEAFF. The chain is built from TRBV20-1 and TRBJ1-1; checking the TCRdb D call of TRBD1 is not possible without DNA. The CDR3 loop spans 14 amino acids. CDR1 DFQATT and CDR2 SNEGSKA come from the germline V gene (reference sequence).

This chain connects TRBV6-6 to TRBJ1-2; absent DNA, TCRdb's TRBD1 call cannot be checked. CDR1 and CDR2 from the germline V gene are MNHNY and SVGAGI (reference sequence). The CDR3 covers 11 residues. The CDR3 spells CASSQGRDYTF.

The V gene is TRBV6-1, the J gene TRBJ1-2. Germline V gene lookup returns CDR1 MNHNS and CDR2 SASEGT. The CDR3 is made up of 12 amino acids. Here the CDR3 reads CASSDQAYGYTF.

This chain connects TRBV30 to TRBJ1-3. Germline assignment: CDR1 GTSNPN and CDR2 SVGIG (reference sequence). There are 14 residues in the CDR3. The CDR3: CAWSVGGGGNTIYF. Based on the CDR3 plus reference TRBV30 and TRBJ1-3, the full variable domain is SQTIHQWPATLVQPVGSPLSLECTVEGTSNPNLYWYRQAAGRGLQLLFYSVGIGQISSEVPQNLSASRPQDRQFILSSKKLLLSDSGFYLCAWSVGGGGNTIYFGEGSWLTVV.